This T cell receptor beta chain was sequenced for a study of cytomegalovirus exposure and HLA in healthy donors. Study observations and caveats: In a later analysis, DRB1 alleles had the most associated TCRs; HLA-C alleles the fewest. In a later analysis, TCR beta V- and J-gene trimming showed a link to a missense DCLRE1C variant.

The count of this clone is one. Its antigen remains unidentified. Germline V gene sequence: CDR1 MNHEY, CDR2 SVGAGI. The CDR3 sequence is 14 residues long. Regarding donors, all were healthy bone marrow donors. PCR employed 60 Vbeta and 13 Jbeta primers. In the source study's methods: About 10 million of roughly 81 million unique TCR beta chains were shared, per a later count. Produced via immunoSEQ multiplex PCR; TCRdb's table is partial and in-frame only. That table supplies the V and J calls and clone size; D and trimming were determined from the DNA. The table records about 150,000 clones, around three fifths of them present only once.

Sequenced sample: PBMCs. This sequence originates from a woman in her twenties or thirties in good health and CMV-seropositive. The V and J genes are TRBV6-5 and TRBJ2-5, with D tentatively TRBD1 (7 bases). The DNA end is a closer match to TRBJ2-7, so the J assignment may be wrong. CDR3 region: CASSLGAGGYEQYF. CDR3 coding DNA: TGTGCCAGCAGCCTGGGGGCAGGGGGGTACGAGCAGTACTTC.